The following is a T cell receptor beta chain sequence with its context. These data are taken from a study of cytomegalovirus exposure and HLA in healthy donors. This PCR relied on a set of 60 Vbeta primers and 13 Jbeta primers. Assay: immunoSEQ multiplex PCR; the TCRdb copy retains only in-frame clones and omits some. Of around 150,000 clones in the sample, 80% to 90% are singletons; the top ten hold roughly 4%. The germline V gene encodes CDR1 SGHDT and CDR2 YYEEEE. The V gene lost 2 bases and the J gene lost 4 bases, with 12 bases spanning the gap. This CDR3 is 14 amino acids long. The sequence came from a middle-aged woman in good health and CMV-seropositive. The sample comprised PBMCs. This chain connects TRBV5-6 to TRBJ1-2, with D perhaps TRBD1 (5 bases). The CDR3 nucleotides read TGTGCCAGCAGCTTTTGGGGGGTAAGCTATGGCTACACCTTC. Translating it yields CASSFWGVSYGYTF. The full variable domain, rest sourced from reference TRBV5-6 and TRBJ1-2, is DAGVTQSPTHLIKTRGQQVTLRCSPKSGHDTVSWYQQALGQGPQFIFQYYEEEERQRGNFPDRFSGHQFPNYSSELNVNALLLGDSALYLCASSFWGVSYGYTFGSGTRLTVV.